This TCR beta chain comes out of a study of blood T cell repertoires in COVID-19. Across the study: Acute and convalescent COVID-19 samples came from the United States, Italy and Spain.

The protocol was immunoSEQ multiplex PCR, while the TCRdb copy is restricted to in-frame clones and leaves out a portion. This sample has 100,000 or so clones, with 86% found just once. In germline, CDR1 is LNHDA, CDR2 SQIVND (reference sequence). The CDR3 has 13 residues. V lost 2 bases and J lost 6, with 11 bases in between. The source material was peripheral blood. This TCR was sampled from a woman between 55 and 75 years old in a cohort sampled during active or convalescent COVID-19. V is TRBV19 and J is TRBJ2-7; D is perhaps TRBD1 (5 bases). In DNA form, the CDR3 reads TGTGCCAGTAGTATACAAGCAGGGTTCGAGCAGTACTTC. It specifies CASSIQAGFEQYF.